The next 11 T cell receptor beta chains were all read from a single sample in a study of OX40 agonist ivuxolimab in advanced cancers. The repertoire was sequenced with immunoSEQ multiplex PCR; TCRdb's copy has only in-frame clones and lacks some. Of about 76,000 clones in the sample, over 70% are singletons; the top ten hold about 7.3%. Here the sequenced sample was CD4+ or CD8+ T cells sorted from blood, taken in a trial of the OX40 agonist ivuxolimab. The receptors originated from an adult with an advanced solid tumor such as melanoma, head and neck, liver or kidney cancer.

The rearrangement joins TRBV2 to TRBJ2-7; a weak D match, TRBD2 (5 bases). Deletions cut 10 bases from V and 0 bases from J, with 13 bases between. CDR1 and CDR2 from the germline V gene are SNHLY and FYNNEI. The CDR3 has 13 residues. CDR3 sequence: CATHRLLSYEQYF. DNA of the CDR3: TGTGCCACTCACAGACTACTCTCCTACGAGCAGTACTTC.

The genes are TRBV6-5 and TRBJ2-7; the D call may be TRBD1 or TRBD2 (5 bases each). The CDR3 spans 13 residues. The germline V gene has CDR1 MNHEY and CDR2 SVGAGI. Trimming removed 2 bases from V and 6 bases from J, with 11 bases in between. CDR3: CASSYRGAGEQYF. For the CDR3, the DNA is TGTGCCAGCAGTTACAGAGGGGCCGGCGAGCAGTACTTC.

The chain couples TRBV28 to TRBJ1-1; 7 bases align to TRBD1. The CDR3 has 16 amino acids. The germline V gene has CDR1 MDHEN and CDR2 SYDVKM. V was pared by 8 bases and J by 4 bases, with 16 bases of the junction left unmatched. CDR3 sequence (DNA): TGTGCCAGCCTCGTAGCGACAGGGTTTCTCGGCACTGAAGCTTTCTTT. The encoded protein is CASLVATGFLGTEAFF.

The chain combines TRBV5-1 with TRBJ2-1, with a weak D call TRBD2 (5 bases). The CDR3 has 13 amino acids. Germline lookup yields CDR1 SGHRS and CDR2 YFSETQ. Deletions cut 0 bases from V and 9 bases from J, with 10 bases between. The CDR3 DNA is TGCGCCAGCAGCTTGGGGGGAGTAAGTGAGCAGTTCTTC. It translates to CASSLGGVSEQFF.

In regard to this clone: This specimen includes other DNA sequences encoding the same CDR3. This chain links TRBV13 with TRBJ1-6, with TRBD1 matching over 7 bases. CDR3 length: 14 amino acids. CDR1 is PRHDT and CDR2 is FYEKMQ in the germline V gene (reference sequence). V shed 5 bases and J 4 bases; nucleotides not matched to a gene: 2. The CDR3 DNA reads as TGTGCCAGCAGCCCGGGACAGTATAATTCACCCCTCCACTTT. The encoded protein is CASSPGQYNSPLHF.

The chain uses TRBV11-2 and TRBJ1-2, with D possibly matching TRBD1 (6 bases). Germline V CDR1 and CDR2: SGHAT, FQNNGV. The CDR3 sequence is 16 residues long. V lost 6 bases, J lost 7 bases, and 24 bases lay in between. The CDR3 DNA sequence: TGTGCCAGCAGATCAGGGCGGGGGCCTTACCCCTTTGGCTACACCTTC. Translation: CASRSGRGPYPFGYTF.

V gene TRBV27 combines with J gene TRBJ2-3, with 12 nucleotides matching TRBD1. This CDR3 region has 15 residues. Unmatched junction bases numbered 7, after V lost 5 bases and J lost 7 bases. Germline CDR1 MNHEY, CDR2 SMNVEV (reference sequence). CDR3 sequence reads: CASSPPGQGAHTQYF. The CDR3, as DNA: TGTGCCAGCAGTCCACCGGGACAGGGGGCACATACGCAGTATTTT.

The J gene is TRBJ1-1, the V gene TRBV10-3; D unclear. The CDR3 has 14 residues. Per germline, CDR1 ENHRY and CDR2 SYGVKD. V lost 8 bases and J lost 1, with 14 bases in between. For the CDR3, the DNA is TGTGCCATCTCGGCATCTGCTAGGAACACTGAAGCTTTCTTT. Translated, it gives CAISASARNTEAFF.

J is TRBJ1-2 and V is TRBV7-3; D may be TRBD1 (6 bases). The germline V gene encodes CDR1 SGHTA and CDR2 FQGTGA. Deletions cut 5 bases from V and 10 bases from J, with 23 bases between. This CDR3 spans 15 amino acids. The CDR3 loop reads CASSARVARGSVYTF. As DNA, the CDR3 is TGTGCCAGCAGCGCCCGGGTAGCCAGGGGATCAGTCTACACCTTC.

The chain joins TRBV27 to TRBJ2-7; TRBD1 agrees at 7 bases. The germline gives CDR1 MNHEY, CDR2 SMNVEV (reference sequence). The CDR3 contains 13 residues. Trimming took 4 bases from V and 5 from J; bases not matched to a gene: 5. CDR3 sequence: CASSSRQGHEQYF. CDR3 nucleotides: TGTGCCAGCAGTTCTCGACAGGGCCACGAGCAGTACTTC.

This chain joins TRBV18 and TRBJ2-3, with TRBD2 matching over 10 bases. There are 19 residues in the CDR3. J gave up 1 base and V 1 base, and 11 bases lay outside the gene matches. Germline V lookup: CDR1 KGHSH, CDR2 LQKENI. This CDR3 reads CASSPLPSGSQARTDTQYF. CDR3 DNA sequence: TGTGCCAGCTCACCACTTCCTAGCGGGAGCCAAGCCCGCACAGATACGCAGTATTTT. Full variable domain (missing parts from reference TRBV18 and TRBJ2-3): NAGVMQNPRHLVRRRGQEARLRCSPMKGHSHVYWYRQLPEEGLKFMVYLQKENIIDESGMPKERFSAEFPKEGPSILRIQQVVRGDSAAYFCASSPLPSGSQARTDTQYFGPGTRLTVL.